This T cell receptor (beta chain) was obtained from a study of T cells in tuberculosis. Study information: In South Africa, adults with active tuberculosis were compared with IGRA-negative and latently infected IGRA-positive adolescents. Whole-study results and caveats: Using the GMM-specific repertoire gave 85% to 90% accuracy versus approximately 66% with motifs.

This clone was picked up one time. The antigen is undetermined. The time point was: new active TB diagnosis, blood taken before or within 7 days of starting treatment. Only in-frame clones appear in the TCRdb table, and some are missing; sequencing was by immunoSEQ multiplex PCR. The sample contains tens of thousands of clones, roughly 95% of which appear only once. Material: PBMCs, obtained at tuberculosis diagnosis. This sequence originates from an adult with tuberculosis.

The CDR3 loop is CASSPRVYGYTF. The CDR3 DNA reads as TGTGCCAGCAGTCCCCGGGTTTATGGCTACACCTTC. V is TRBV28 and J is TRBJ1-2; D is undetermined. The germline V gene has CDR1 MDHEN and CDR2 SYDVKM. This CDR3 has 12 amino acids. V lost 5 bases and J lost 5, with 9 bases in between.